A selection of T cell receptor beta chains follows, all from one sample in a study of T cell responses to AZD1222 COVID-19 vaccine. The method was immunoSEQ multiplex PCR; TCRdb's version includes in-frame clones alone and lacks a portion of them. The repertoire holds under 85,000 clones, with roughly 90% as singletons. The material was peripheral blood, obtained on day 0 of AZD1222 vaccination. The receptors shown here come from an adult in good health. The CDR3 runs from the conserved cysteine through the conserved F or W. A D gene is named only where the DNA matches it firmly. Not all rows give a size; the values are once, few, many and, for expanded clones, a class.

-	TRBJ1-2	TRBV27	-	TGTGCCAGCAGTTTATCGTCCGCAAATAACTATGGCTACACCTTC	CASSLSSANNYGYTF
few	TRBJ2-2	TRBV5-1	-	TGCGCCAGCAGCTTGGTAGTTATGAGGCTTGGCGGGGAGCTGTTTTTT	CASSLVVMRLGGELFF
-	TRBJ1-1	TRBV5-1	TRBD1	TGCGCCAGCAGCTTGGACGGACAGGGGGCGACTGAAGCTTTCTTT	CASSLDGQGATEAFF
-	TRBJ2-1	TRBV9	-	TGTGCCAGCAGCGCCCAGAGGGGCCGTGTGGGCAATGAGCAGTTCTTC	CASSAQRGRVGNEQFF
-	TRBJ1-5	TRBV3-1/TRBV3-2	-	TGTGCCAGCAGCGAAGGGGGGTTTAGCAATCAGCCCCAGCATTTT	CASSEGGFSNQPQHF
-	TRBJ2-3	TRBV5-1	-	TGCGCCAGCAGCTTGGATGGCAAAAGCACAGATACGCAGTATTTT	CASSLDGKSTDTQYF
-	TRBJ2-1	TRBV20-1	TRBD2	TGCAGTGCTAGGGGACTAGAGCAGTTCTTC	CSARGLEQFF
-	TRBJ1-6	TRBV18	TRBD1	TGTGCCAGCTCACCCCAAGGGACAGGGGGTTTCAACTTT	CASSPQGTGGFNF
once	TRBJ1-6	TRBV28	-	TGTGCCAGCAGCCCCGGAGCGGACGGTAATTCACCCCTCCACTTT	CASSPGADGNSPLHF
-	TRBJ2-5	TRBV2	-	TGTGCCAGCAGTCCCCAGGGGGAGACCCAGTACTTC	CASSPQGETQYF
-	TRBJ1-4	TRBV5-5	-	TGTGCCAGCAGTTCCGGCGGGACAAGGAATGAAAAACTGTTTTTT	CASSSGGTRNEKLFF
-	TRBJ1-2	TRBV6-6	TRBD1	TGTGCCAGCAGTTCTCCATTAGACAGGGGTATCTATGGCTACACCTTC	CASSSPLDRGIYGYTF
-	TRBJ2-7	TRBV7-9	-	TGTGCCAGCAGCCTAGACAGCCCCTACGAGCAGTACTTC	CASSLDSPYEQYF
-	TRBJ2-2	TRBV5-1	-	TGCGCCAGCAGCTTGGCCCCGCAAAGCTCGACCGGGGAGCTGTTTTTT	CASSLAPQSSTGELFF
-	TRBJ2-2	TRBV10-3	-	TGTGCCATCAGTGACTACAACCGGGACTTGACCGCCGGGGAGCTGTTTTTT	CAISDYNRDLTAGELFF
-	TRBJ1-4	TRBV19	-	TGTGCCAGTAGCGGGGGGGGCGGACTGTTTTTT	CASSGGGGLFF
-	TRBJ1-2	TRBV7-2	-	TGTGCCAGCACCGAACCGTCAGGGAGCCATGGCTACACCTTC	CASTEPSGSHGYTF
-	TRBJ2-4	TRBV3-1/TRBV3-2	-	TGTGCCAGCAGCCAAGGGTTCCCAGGGGAGGGAGGAAACATTCAGTACTTC	CASSQGFPGEGGNIQYF
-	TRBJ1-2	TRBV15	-	TGTGCCACCAGCTTTTCTAACTATGGCTACACCTTC	CATSFSNYGYTF
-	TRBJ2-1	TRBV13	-	TGTGCCAGCAGCCAATTGGTGGGTAGGAACAATGAGCAGTTCTTC	CASSQLVGRNNEQFF
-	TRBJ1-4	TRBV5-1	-	TGCGCTCAGCGGACGGGGGTGAGTGAAAAACTGTTTTTT	CAQRTGVSEKLFF
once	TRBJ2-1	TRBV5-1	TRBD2	TGCGCCAGCAGGACTACTAGCGGGAGCTACAATGAGCAGTTCTTC	CASRTTSGSYNEQFF
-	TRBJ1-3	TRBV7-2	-	TGTGCCAGCAGCTTACAGAGCTCTGGAAACACCATATATTTT	CASSLQSSGNTIYF
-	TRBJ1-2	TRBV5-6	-	TGTGCCAGCAGCTTGGACTCGGGGGGGAGCTATGGCTACACCTTC	CASSLDSGGSYGYTF
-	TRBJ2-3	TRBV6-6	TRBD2	TGTGCCAGCAGAGGAGCGGGAACAGATACGCAGTATTTT	CASRGAGTDTQYF
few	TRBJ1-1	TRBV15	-	TGTGCCACCAGCAGAGATTCTCGCAGACCCCCCACTGAAGCTTTCTTT	CATSRDSRRPPTEAFF
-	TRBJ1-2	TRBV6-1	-	TGTGCCAGCAGTGATCGGTTGCTATATGGCTACACCTTC	CASSDRLLYGYTF
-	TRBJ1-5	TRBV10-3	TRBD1	TGTGCCATCAGTACAGGGGGAGATAGCAATCAGCCCCAGCATTTT	CAISTGGDSNQPQHF
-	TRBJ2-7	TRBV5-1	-	TGCGCCAGCAGCTTGTATGGCGGATCCTACGAGCAGTACTTC	CASSLYGGSYEQYF
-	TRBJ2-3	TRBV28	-	TGTGCCAGCAGTTTTAATTTCCCAGATACGCAGTATTTT	CASSFNFPDTQYF
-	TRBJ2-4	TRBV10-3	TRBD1	TGTGCCATCAGGGGACAGGGACATCCCAAAAACATTCAGTACTTC	CAIRGQGHPKNIQYF